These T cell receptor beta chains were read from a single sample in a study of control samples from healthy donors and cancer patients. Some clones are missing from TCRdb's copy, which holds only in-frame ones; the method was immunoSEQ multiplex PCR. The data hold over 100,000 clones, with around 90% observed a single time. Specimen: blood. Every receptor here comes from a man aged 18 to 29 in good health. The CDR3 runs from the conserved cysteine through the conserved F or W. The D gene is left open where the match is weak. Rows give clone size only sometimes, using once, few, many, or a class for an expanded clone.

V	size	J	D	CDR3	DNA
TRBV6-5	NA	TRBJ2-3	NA	CASSYRGGTDTQYF	TGTGCCAGCAGTTACAGGGGGGGCACAGATACGCAGTATTTT
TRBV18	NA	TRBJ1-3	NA	CASSPSGVLSGNTIYF	TGTGCCAGCTCACCATCAGGGGTGCTTTCTGGAAACACCATATATTTT
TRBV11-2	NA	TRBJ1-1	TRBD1	CASRGGTGLWNTEAFF	TGTGCCAGCAGGGGGGGGACAGGGTTGTGGAACACTGAAGCTTTCTTT
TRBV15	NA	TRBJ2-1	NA	CATSRRGVDNEQFF	TGTGCCACCAGCAGGCGAGGTGTGGACAATGAGCAGTTCTTC
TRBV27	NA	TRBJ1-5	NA	CASSLGDSHQPQHF	TGTGCCAGCAGTTTGGGTGACAGTCATCAGCCCCAGCATTTT
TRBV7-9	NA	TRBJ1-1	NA	CASSKQENTEAFF	TGTGCCAGCAGTAAACAGGAGAACACTGAAGCTTTCTTT
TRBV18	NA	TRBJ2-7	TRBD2	CASSPGAPGLAGGGEQYF	TGTGCCAGCTCACCGGGGGCTCCGGGACTAGCGGGGGGCGGGGAGCAGTACTTC
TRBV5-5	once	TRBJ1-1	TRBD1	CASSLLSPGRQGRLVTEAFF	TGTGCCAGCAGCTTGTTATCTCCGGGCCGACAGGGAAGGTTGGTCACTGAAGCTTTCTTT
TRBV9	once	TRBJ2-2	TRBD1	CASSVASTGGYGTGELFF	TGTGCCAGCAGCGTGGCCTCAACAGGGGGCTATGGGACCGGGGAGCTGTTTTTT
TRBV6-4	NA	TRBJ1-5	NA	CASSDDYEQGPTNQPQHF	TGTGCCAGCAGTGACGACTATGAACAGGGTCCCACCAATCAGCCCCAGCATTTT
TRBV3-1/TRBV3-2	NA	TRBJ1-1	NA	CASSLGNPNTEAFF	TGTGCCAGCAGCTTAGGGAACCCGAACACTGAAGCTTTCTTT
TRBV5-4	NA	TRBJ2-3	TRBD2	CASSLVAGTTDTQYF	TGCGCCAGCAGTTTAGTAGCGGGGACCACAGATACGCAGTATTTT
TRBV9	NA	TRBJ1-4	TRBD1	CASSPQGGEKLFF	TGTGCCAGCAGCCCACAGGGGGGTGAAAAACTGTTTTTT
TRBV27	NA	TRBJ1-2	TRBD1	CASSLSRRTGQTNYGYTF	TGTGCCAGCAGTTTATCGCGGAGGACAGGGCAAACTAACTATGGCTACACCTTC
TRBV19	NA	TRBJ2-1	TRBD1	CASSFRQGSYNEQFF	TGTGCCAGTAGTTTCAGACAGGGTAGTTACAATGAGCAGTTCTTC
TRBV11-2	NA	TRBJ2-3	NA	CASSLVGGGTDTQYF	TGTGCCAGCAGCTTAGTAGGCGGAGGCACAGATACGCAGTATTTT
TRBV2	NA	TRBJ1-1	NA	CATGLGITEAFF	TGTGCCACAGGGCTTGGGATCACTGAAGCTTTCTTT
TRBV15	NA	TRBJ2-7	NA	CATSTLPGEQYF	TGTGCCACCAGCACACTTCCCGGGGAGCAGTACTTC
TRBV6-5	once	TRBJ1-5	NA	CASTLDSYSNQPQHF	TGTGCCAGCACCTTAGACAGTTATAGCAATCAGCCCCAGCATTTT
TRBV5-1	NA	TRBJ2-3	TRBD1	CASRQGASTDTQYF	TGCGCCAGCCGACAGGGGGCTAGCACAGATACGCAGTATTTT
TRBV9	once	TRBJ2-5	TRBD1	CASSVEGTGKETQYF	TGTGCCAGCAGCGTAGAGGGGACAGGGAAAGAGACCCAGTACTTC
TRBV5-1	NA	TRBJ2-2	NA	CASSRLQTQNTGELFF	TGCGCCAGCAGCCGCCTACAGACCCAGAACACCGGGGAGCTGTTTTTT
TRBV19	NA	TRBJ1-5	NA	CASSIDRLSTYSNQPQHF	TGTGCCAGTAGTATAGATCGATTATCCACATATAGCAATCAGCCCCAGCATTTT
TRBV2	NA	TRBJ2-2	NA	CASTGGTSNTGELFF	TGTGCCAGCACTGGAGGGACATCGAACACCGGGGAGCTGTTTTTT
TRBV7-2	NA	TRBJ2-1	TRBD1	CASSLQGASYNEQFF	TGTGCCAGCAGCTTACAGGGGGCCAGCTACAATGAGCAGTTCTTC
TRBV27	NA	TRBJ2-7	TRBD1	CASSSLGGQANYEQYF	TGTGCCAGCAGTTCGCTTGGGGGACAGGCGAACTACGAGCAGTACTTC
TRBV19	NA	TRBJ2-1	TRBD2	CASKRGGHNEQFF	TGTGCCAGTAAGCGGGGGGGCCACAATGAGCAGTTCTTC
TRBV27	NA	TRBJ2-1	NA	CASSSYLKRNEQFF	TGTGCCAGCAGTTCCTATCTTAAGAGAAATGAGCAGTTCTTC
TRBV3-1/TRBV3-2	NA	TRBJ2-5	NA	CASSLNRETQYF	TGTGCCAGCAGCCTTAACAGGGAGACCCAGTACTTC
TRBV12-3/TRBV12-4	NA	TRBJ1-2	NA	CASATSTRRYTF	TGTGCCAGCGCTACTTCAACCCGTCGCTACACCTTC
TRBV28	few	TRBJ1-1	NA	CASSQAGASTEAFF	TGTGCCAGCAGCCAGGCGGGGGCGAGCACTGAAGCTTTCTTT
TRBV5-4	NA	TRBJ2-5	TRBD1	CASSSAASGGEETQYF	TGTGCCAGCAGCTCTGCCGCCTCAGGGGGAGAAGAGACCCAGTACTTC
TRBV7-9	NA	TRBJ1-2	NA	CASSSLRGNGYTF	TGTGCCAGCAGCTCACTAAGGGGGAACGGCTACACCTTC
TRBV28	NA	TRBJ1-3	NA	CASSLGGIGTIYF	TGTGCCAGCAGTTTGGGGGGAATAGGCACCATATATTTT
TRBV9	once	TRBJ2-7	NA	CASSEGALGSEQYF	TGTGCCAGCAGCGAAGGAGCCCTTGGCAGCGAGCAGTACTTC
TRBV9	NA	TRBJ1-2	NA	CASSVGGANYGYTF	TGTGCCAGCAGCGTAGGGGGGGCTAACTATGGCTACACCTTC
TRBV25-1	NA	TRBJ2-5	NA	CASSPGLWEETQYF	TGTGCCAGCAGTCCGGGACTCTGGGAAGAGACCCAGTACTTC
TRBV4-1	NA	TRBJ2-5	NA	CASSPLGSTTQETQYF	TGCGCCAGCAGCCCCCTCGGTTCTACAACTCAAGAGACCCAGTACTTC
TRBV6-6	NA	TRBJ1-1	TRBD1	CASSYSPGAGGEEAFF	TGTGCCAGCAGTTACTCGCCGGGGGCAGGGGGCGAAGAAGCTTTCTTT
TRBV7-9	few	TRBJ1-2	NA	CASSLSLDYGYTF	TGTGCCAGCAGTTTAAGTTTAGACTATGGCTACACCTTC
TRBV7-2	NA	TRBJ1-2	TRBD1	CASSPRQGLRGYTF	TGTGCCAGCAGCCCCCGACAGGGTTTGAGAGGCTACACCTTC
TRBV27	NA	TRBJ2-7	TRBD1	CASTKTGNYEQYF	TGTGCCAGCACAAAGACAGGGAACTACGAGCAGTACTTC
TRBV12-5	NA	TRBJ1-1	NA	CASGLVVGGDTEAFF	TGTGCTAGTGGTTTGGTTGTAGGGGGAGACACTGAAGCTTTCTTT
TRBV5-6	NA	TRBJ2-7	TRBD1	CASSPGTGDLYEQYF	TGTGCCAGCAGCCCCGGGACAGGGGATCTGTACGAGCAGTACTTC
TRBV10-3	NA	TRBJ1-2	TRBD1	CAISESGIWTGNYTF	TGTGCCATCAGTGAGTCCGGGATATGGACAGGGAACTACACCTTC
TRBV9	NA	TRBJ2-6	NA	CASSVARGSGANVLTF	TGTGCCAGCAGCGTAGCTAGGGGCTCTGGGGCCAACGTCCTGACTTTC
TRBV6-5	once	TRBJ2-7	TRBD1	CASSQGQTASYEQYF	TGTGCCAGCAGTCAGGGACAGACTGCTTCCTACGAGCAGTACTTC
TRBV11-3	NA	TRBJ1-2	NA	CATPREVGIPNYGYTF	TGTGCCACCCCTAGGGAGGTGGGGATTCCTAACTATGGCTACACCTTC
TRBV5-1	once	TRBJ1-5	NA	CASSVGWNQPQHF	TGCGCCAGCAGCGTCGGGTGGAATCAGCCCCAGCATTTT
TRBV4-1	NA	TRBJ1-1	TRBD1	CASSQPTGDSFF	TGCGCCAGCAGCCAACCGACAGGGGACTCTTTCTTT
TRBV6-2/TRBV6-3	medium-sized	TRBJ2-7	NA	CASSSYRQFSYEQYF	TGTGCCAGCAGTTCGTATAGACAGTTCTCCTACGAGCAGTACTTC
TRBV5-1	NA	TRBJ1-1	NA	CASSLVPGANTEAFF	TGCGCCAGCAGCTTGGTTCCGGGGGCGAACACTGAAGCTTTCTTT
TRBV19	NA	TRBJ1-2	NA	CASSISGVPPNYGYTF	TGTGCCAGTAGTATATCCGGGGTCCCGCCTAACTATGGCTACACCTTC